The T cell receptor beta chain under discussion was sequenced for a study of pediatric ulcerative colitis. Regarding this clone: Its antigen remains unidentified. The junction shows a germline mismatch at one end, possibly a read error.

The study, taken as a whole, reports: Compared with controls, ulcerative colitis showed greater blood-rectum clone sharing. All ulcerative colitis patients, but no controls, carried two rectal clonotypes.

Method: immunoSEQ multiplex PCR; TCRdb's copy keeps in-frame clones and lacks some. There are roughly 60,000 clones in the sample; around 86% occur only once, and approximately 1.5% lies in the top ten. The sequenced material came from blood. This receptor was identified in a boy younger than 18 who was a control in a study of pediatric ulcerative colitis.

The CDR3 DNA is TGTGCCAGCACCTTAGGAGGTAGCCCCAATCAGCCCCAGCATTTT. This gives the protein CASTLGGSPNQPQHF. The chain employs TRBV7-9 and TRBJ1-5; unclear D gene. CDR3 length: 15 amino acids. CDR1 is SEHNR, CDR2 FQNEAQ, per germline (reference sequence).